The rows below give T cell receptor beta chains drawn from one sample of a study of blood T cell repertoires in COVID-19. Here immunoSEQ multiplex PCR was the method, and the copy in TCRdb shows in-frame clones only, minus some. The sample shows a few hundred thousand clones, about four fifths of them seen only once. Sequencing was done on a sample of peripheral blood. Source of these receptors: a woman over 75 with acute or convalescent COVID-19. The CDR3 runs from the conserved cysteine through the conserved F or W. The order of the fields is clone size, D gene, V gene, J gene, CDR3 DNA, CDR3 protein. The D gene is left open where the match is weak. Rows give clone size only sometimes, using once, few, many, or a class for an expanded clone.

>NA|TRBD1|TRBV6-6|TRBJ2-7
TGTGCCAGCGTAGTTGGACAGGGGACCTACGAGCAGTACTTC
CASVVGQGTYEQYF
>NA|TRBD1|TRBV19|TRBJ1-1
TGTGCCAGTAGTATCGCGCCGGGACAGGGAGGAACTGAAGCTTTCTTT
CASSIAPGQGGTEAFF
>NA|TRBD1|TRBV6-6|TRBJ1-1
TGTGCCAGCGGACAGGGGGCGCACACTGAAGCTTTCTTT
CASGQGAHTEAFF
>NA|NA|TRBV12-3/TRBV12-4|TRBJ1-2
TGTGCCAGCAGCTGGACAGCCGCCAGCTACACCTTC
CASSWTAASYTF
>NA|TRBD1|TRBV6-1|TRBJ1-2
TGTGCCAGCAGTGAGGGTTTGGGGACAGCACCGGGGGGCTACACCTTC
CASSEGLGTAPGGYTF
>NA|NA|TRBV5-1|TRBJ2-1
TGCGCCAGCAGCTTGATCCCTAGCTCCAATGAGCAGTTCTTC
CASSLIPSSNEQFF
>NA|NA|TRBV4-3|TRBJ1-5
TGCGCCAGCAGCCAAGGGACAGCTAATCAGCCCCAGCATTTT
CASSQGTANQPQHF
>NA|TRBD1|TRBV3-1/TRBV3-2|TRBJ1-5
TGTGCCAGCAGCCAAAAAGGGGGGACAGGAAGACAATCAGCCCAGCATTTT
CASSQKGGTGRQSAQHF
>few|TRBD2|TRBV5-6|TRBJ2-7
TGTGCCAGCACCTCGGGGGGGCCCTACGAGCAGTACTTC
CASTSGGPYEQYF
>NA|TRBD1|TRBV9|TRBJ2-3
TGTGCCAGCAGCTTCCGACAGGGAACAGATACGCAGTATTTT
CASSFRQGTDTQYF
>few|NA|TRBV6-5|TRBJ2-2
TGTGCCAGCAGTTACTCGAGTCCAGGGAACACCGGGGAGCTGTTTTTT
CASSYSSPGNTGELFF
>NA|TRBD1|TRBV5-1|TRBJ1-2
TGCGCCAGCAGTACAGGGGCGGGTGGCTACACCTTC
CASSTGAGGYTF
>NA|NA|TRBV7-2|TRBJ2-3
TGTGCCAGCAGCTTAGGCCCAGGTCGTGGGGATACGCAGTATTTT
CASSLGPGRGDTQYF
>once|NA|TRBV7-2|TRBJ1-1
TGTGCCAGCAGCCGCGGCAGCCCCACTGAAGCTTTCTTT
CASSRGSPTEAFF
>NA|TRBD1|TRBV6-6|TRBJ2-5
TGTGCCAGCAGCCTCCGGGACAGGGGGCTTGAGACCCAGTACTTC
CASSLRDRGLETQYF
>NA|NA|TRBV7-9|TRBJ2-2
TGTGCCAGCAGCCTTAGAACAGGGAAAGGAGAGCTGTTTTTT
CASSLRTGKGELFF
>NA|NA|TRBV5-6|TRBJ1-2
TGTGCCAGCAGCTTAAGGCAGGGCTTTTCCTATGGCTACACCTTC
CASSLRQGFSYGYTF
>NA|NA|TRBV4-3|TRBJ1-4
TGCGCCAGCAGCCAAGGGTCCGGGTCCCCTGGGAAACTGTTTTTT
CASSQGSGSPGKLFF
>NA|NA|TRBV27|TRBJ2-7
TGTGCCAGCAGCAAGAAACTACCCGAGCAGTACTTC
CASSKKLPEQYF
>NA|NA|TRBV6-6|TRBJ2-7
TGTGCCAGCAGTTCAACAGGTGGAGCCTCCTACGAGCAGTACTTC
CASSSTGGASYEQYF
>NA|NA|TRBV28|TRBJ1-5
TGTGCCAGCGGGCCAGGAGGAGACCAGCCCCAGCATTTT
CASGPGGDQPQHF
>NA|NA|TRBV30|TRBJ1-2
TGTGCCTGGAGTGAGGGGATAGGCTATGGCTACACCTTC
CAWSEGIGYGYTF
>NA|NA|TRBV10-3|TRBJ1-6
TGTGCCATCAGTGCCGGGTTGTTGGATAATTCACCCCTCCACTTT
CAISAGLLDNSPLHF
>few|TRBD1|TRBV19|TRBJ1-5
TGTGCCAGTAGATCGACAGGGGTAGGTCAGCCCCAGCATTTT
CASRSTGVGQPQHF
>NA|TRBD1|TRBV6-5|TRBJ2-4
TGTGCCAGCACAGAGGGGGCATCAGTATCCCAAGAGTACTTC
CASTEGASVSQEYF
>NA|NA|TRBV11-2|TRBJ1-4
TGTGCCAGCAGCGCCGACCTGGAGTCTAAACTGTTTTTT
CASSADLESKLFF
>NA|TRBD2|TRBV7-2|TRBJ2-1
TGTGCCAGCAGCTTAGTTGGGACTAGCGGGGGCAATGAGCAGTTCTTC
CASSLVGTSGGNEQFF
>NA|NA|TRBV11-3|TRBJ2-3
TGTGCCAGCAGCTTGTCGCCAGGCGGGGGCACAGATACGCAGTATTTT
CASSLSPGGGTDTQYF